The 27 T cell receptor beta chains listed next were all sequenced from one sample in a study of metastatic and nonmetastatic thyroid tumors (dated by TCRdb to 2018 to 2021). None of the patients had been given any treatment before thyroid surgery. Libraries were made using PCR. TCRdb shows the sequencer as Illumina HiSeq 4000. TCRdb's own reprocessing of the public reads used fastp at Q25 and MiXCR and kept productive beta chains. This sample is represented by approximately 32,000 clones; 18% of them were singletons. 10% to 13% of the sample is in the top ten clones. The sample taken for sequencing was blood. All receptors derive from a female donor with papillary thyroid cancer or a benign thyroid nodule (not recorded which). Some clones in this sample may be carry-over from other donors' samples.

This clone was counted many times. This specimen includes other DNA sequences encoding the same CDR3. V is TRBV5-1 and J is TRBJ2-7; D is tentatively TRBD1 or TRBD2 (5 bases each). V shed 4 bases and J shed 2 bases, with 13 bases lying between them. Germline V CDR1 and CDR2: SGHRS, YFSETQ. The CDR3 is 14 residues long. CDR3 DNA sequence: TGCGCCAGCAGCATCCGGGACGGCCCCTACGAGCAGTACTTC. It is translated as CASSIRDGPYEQYF.

There are a few counts of this clone. The junction shows a germline mismatch at one end, possibly a read error. This CDR3 reads CASSQAADRVYEQYF. CDR3 DNA: TGCGCCAGCAGCCAAGCGGCGGACAGAGTCTACGAGCAGTACTTC. The rearrangement joins TRBV28 to TRBJ2-7; possibly TRBD1 for D (6 bases). This CDR3 comprises 15 residues. The germline CDR1 and CDR2 sequences are MDHEN and SYDVKM.

On this clone: Relative to the germline gene, one junction end is altered; a read error may explain this. The chain uses TRBV11-3 and TRBJ2-1; D is unclear. Germline assignment: CDR1 SGHNT and CDR2 YENEEA. This CDR3 comprises 12 residues. The CDR3, as DNA: TGTGCCAGCAGCTTAGATTCATGTGAGCATTTCTTC. This codes for CASSLDSCEHFF.

This clone was seen a handful of times. One junction end does not reproduce the germline sequence, and a read error may be involved. V gene TRBV7-9 combines with J gene TRBJ1-1, with D uncertain. This CDR3 has 14 amino acids. Germline lookup yields CDR1 SEHNR and CDR2 FQNEAQ (reference sequence). This CDR3 reads CASSLEQPNTGAFF. The CDR3 bases are TGTGCCAGCAGCTTAGAACAGCCGAACACTGGAGCTTTCTTT.

This clone was seen repeatedly, ten times or more. This chain joins TRBV3-1 and TRBJ1-2; D gene ambiguous. The ends were cut back, 5 bases at V and 3 bases at J, with 16 bases in the middle. CDR1 LGHDT and CDR2 YNNKEL come from the germline V gene (reference sequence). The CDR3 totals 15 residues. CDR3: CASSDLSVSHYGYTF. The CDR3 DNA sequence: TGTGCCAGCAGCGATTTATCCGTATCCCACTATGGCTACACCTTC. Based on the CDR3 plus reference TRBV3-1 and TRBJ1-2, the full variable domain is DTAVSQTPKYLVTQMGNDKSIKCEQNLGHDTMYWYKQDSKKFLKIMFSYNNKELIINETVPNRFSPKSPDKAHLNLHINSLELGDSAVYFCASSDLSVSHYGYTFGSGTRLTVV.

To note about this clone: The junction differs from germline at one of its ends, possibly a read error. Other DNA variants within this sample encode the same CDR3. The chain uses TRBV5-1 and TRBJ2-4; TRBD1 aligns across 7 bases. The CDR3 consists of 18 residues. Germline-derived CDR1 and CDR2 are SGHRS and YFSETQ. CDR3 nucleotides: TGCGCCAGCAGCCTGGGACAGCAAAATTATCTAGCCAAAGACATTCAGTACTTC. Residues: CASSLGQQNYLAKDIQYF.

At least ten counts were recorded for this clone. The gene calls are TRBV18 and TRBJ1-4; D remains ambiguous. Germline V gene sequence: CDR1 KGHSH, CDR2 LQKENI. V was trimmed by 3 bases and J by 7 bases, leaving 9 bases between them. This CDR3 has 13 amino acids. The CDR3 sequence is CASSPPGSEKLFF. In DNA, the CDR3 is TGTGCCAGCTCACCCCCGGGGTCTGAAAAACTGTTTTTT. The full variable domain, with the rest looked up from reference TRBV18 and TRBJ1-4, is NAGVMQNPRHLVRRRGQEARLRCSPMKGHSHVYWYRQLPEEGLKFMVYLQKENIIDESGMPKERFSAEFPKEGPSILRIQQVVRGDSAAYFCASSPPGSEKLFFGSGTQLSVL.

This clone was found many times. The chain joins TRBV15 to TRBJ1-2; a weak D match, TRBD1 (5 bases). Germline V lookup: CDR1 LNHNV, CDR2 YYDKDF (reference sequence). Trimming stripped 0 bases from V and 8 bases from J, with 10 bases between. The CDR3 totals 13 residues. CDR3 in amino acids: CATSRDRGGGYTF. CDR3 bases: TGTGCCACCAGCAGAGACCGGGGGGGGGGCTACACCTTC. The full variable domain, rest sourced from reference TRBV15 and TRBJ1-2, is DAMVIQNPRYQVTQFGKPVTLSCSQTLNHNVMYWYQQKSSQAPKLLFHYYDKDFNNEADTPDNFQSRRPNTSFCFLDIRSPGLGDTAMYLCATSRDRGGGYTFGSGTRLTVV.

J is TRBJ2-7 and V is TRBV5-1, with D possibly matching TRBD1 (6 bases). The CDR3 sequence is 14 residues long. Per germline, CDR1 SGHRS and CDR2 YFSETQ. V dropped 5 bases and J dropped 3 bases, with 15 bases sitting between them. CDR3 residues: CASSYREKFYEQYF. CDR3 DNA: TGCGCCAGCAGTTACAGGGAGAAGTTCTACGAGCAGTACTTC.

Comment on this clone: Its ends do not fully match the called genes, so a read error is possible. The rearrangement joins TRBV5-1 to TRBJ2-1; weak D call: TRBD2 (5 bases). CDR1 is SGHRS and CDR2 is YFSETQ in the germline V gene. This CDR3 region has 16 residues. The CDR3 is CTSSLGADPYYNEQFF. In DNA, the CDR3 is TGCACCAGCAGCTTGGGAGCGGACCCCTACTACAATGAGCAGTTCTTC.

This clone was detected ten times or more. V gene TRBV20-1 combines with J gene TRBJ2-7, with D perhaps TRBD1 (6 bases). Trimming pared 1 base from V and 0 bases from J, leaving 10 bases between. Germline CDR1 DFQATT, CDR2 SNEGSKA (reference sequence). The CDR3 contains 14 residues. CDR3 bases: TGCAGTGCTAGAGTAATGGGGGCCTCCTACGAGCAGTACTTC. This translates into CSARVMGASYEQYF.

This clone was seen only a few times. The chain couples TRBV6-1 to TRBJ2-3; 8 bases are a match to TRBD1. CDR1 and CDR2 (germline): MNHNS, SASEGT. This CDR3 has 14 residues. Trimming removed 7 bases from V and 0 bases from J; junction bases left unmatched: 3. The CDR3 DNA is TGTGCCAGCAAACGACAGGGGAGCACAGATACGCAGTATTTT. It codes for CASKRQGSTDTQYF.

The V and J genes are TRBV2 and TRBJ2-7, with 11 nucleotides matching TRBD1. This CDR3 is 19 amino acids long. The V gene's germline CDR1 is SNHLY and CDR2 FYNNEI. Trimming at V came to 6 bases and at J to 2 bases, leaving 18 bases not matched to a gene. In DNA form, the CDR3 reads TGTGCCAGCAGAGACTCCGGGACAGGGGGAGGTACCGGCCCCTACGAGCAGTACTTC. Its protein product is CASRDSGTGGGTGPYEQYF.

The chain joins TRBV5-1 to TRBJ2-7; TRBD2 aligns across 10 bases. CDR1 is SGHRS, CDR2 YFSETQ, per germline. This CDR3 spans 13 amino acids. V lost 5 bases and J lost 5; bases outside the gene matches: 4. The CDR3 DNA follows: TGCGCCAGCAGACCTAGCGGGGGTCACGAGCAGTACTTC. This translates into CASRPSGGHEQYF.

This clone was seen at least ten times. This chain joins TRBV24-1 and TRBJ2-3; D gene ambiguous. The CDR3 has 13 residues. Germline assignment: CDR1 KGHDR and CDR2 SFDVKD. The V and J ends lost 2 bases and 0 bases respectively, with 2 bases between them. DNA for the CDR3: TGTGCCACCAGTGATTCTAGCACAGATACGCAGTATTTT. The encoded protein is CATSDSSTDTQYF.

This clone was observed many times. The V and J genes are TRBV27 and TRBJ1-2; D call uncertain. The CDR3 contains 14 residues. Trimming removed 0 bases at V and 4 bases at J, with 9 bases between. CDR1 is MNHEY, CDR2 SMNVEV, per germline (reference sequence). The CDR3 DNA is TGTGCCAGCAGTTTATCAGGGCTTGCCTATGGCTACACCTTC. Translated, it gives CASSLSGLAYGYTF.

In this sample, this clone turned up many times. The V call is TRBV19, the J call TRBJ1-1, with TRBD1 as a possible D gene (5 bases). The CDR3 is made up of 12 amino acids. Trimming cost V 7 bases and J 6 bases, with 12 bases left between them. Germline CDR1 reads LNHDA; CDR2 reads SQIVND (reference sequence). CDR3 amino acids: CASNYVGAEAFF. CDR3 nucleotides: TGTGCCAGTAATTATGTAGGGGCTGAAGCTTTCTTT.

Ten or more counts support this clone. The CDR3 protein is CASSLGGENSPLHF. The CDR3, as DNA: TGTGCCAGCAGTTTAGGGGGGGAAAATTCACCCCTCCACTTT. The chain couples TRBV28 to TRBJ1-6; a possible D gene is TRBD1 (5 bases). The CDR3 extends over 14 amino acids. V gave up 2 bases and J gave up 7 bases, with 9 bases separating them. The germline V gene encodes CDR1 MDHEN and CDR2 SYDVKM.

This clone has at least ten counts. The chain carries TRBV10-1 and TRBJ2-1, with D possibly TRBD2 on 6 matching bases. This CDR3 spans 13 amino acids. Between the trimmed V and J ends, which lost 0 bases and 8 bases, there was a span of 8 bases. Germline values: CDR1 WNHNN, CDR2 SYGVQD (reference sequence). CDR3 nucleotide sequence: TGCGCCAGCAGTGAGTCGACGGGAGATGAGCAGTTCTTC. It translates to CASSESTGDEQFF.

This clone has only a few counts. The chain is built from TRBV6-1 and TRBJ1-1; 11 bases line up with TRBD1. V shed 6 bases, J shed 0 bases, and the junction held 6 bases outside the gene matches. The V gene's germline CDR1 is MNHNS and CDR2 SASEGT. The CDR3 is 16 amino acids. The CDR3 region is CASSFWDRGMNTEAFF. The CDR3 coding sequence is TGTGCCAGCAGCTTCTGGGACAGGGGGATGAACACTGAAGCTTTCTTT.

This clone was picked up a small number of times. The J gene is TRBJ1-2, the V gene TRBV6-1; 7 bases align to TRBD1. The CDR3 covers 11 residues. Germline loops: CDR1 MNHNS, CDR2 SASEGT. V was clipped by 8 bases and J by 11 bases; unmatched bases: 8. The CDR3: CASVRGHRYTF. The DNA of the CDR3 is TGTGCCAGCGTGAGGGGGCACAGATACACCTTC.

This clone was counted at least ten times. The V call is TRBV3-1, the J call TRBJ1-6; D unclear. V gave up 3 bases and J gave up 5 bases, with 17 bases separating them. Looked up from germline, CDR1 is LGHDT and CDR2 is YNNKEL (reference sequence). CDR3 length equals 17 residues. CDR3 region: CASSQWAGPLNNSPLHF. CDR3 sequence (DNA): TGTGCCAGCAGCCAGTGGGCAGGCCCCCTTAATAATTCACCCCTCCACTTT.

Comment on this clone: A single base separates this from a much larger clone, so it may be a read error. Other DNA sequences in the same sample also yield this CDR3. The chain uses TRBV9 and TRBJ2-7; 7 bases map to TRBD1. Germline V gene lookup returns CDR1 SGDLS and CDR2 YYNGEE. Trimming cost V 3 bases and J 4 bases; bases outside gene matches: 4. The length of the CDR3 is 13 residues. The DNA for the CDR3 is TGTGCCAGCAGCGGTGGACAGGAATACGAGCAGTACTTC. Translation gives CASSGGQEYEQYF.

This clone is categorized as medium-sized. The chain carries TRBV12-3 or TRBV12-4 and TRBJ2-7; TRBD1 matches at 9 bases. The CDR3 loop spans 15 amino acids. The J segment lost 0 bases and the V segment lost 4 bases, leaving 4 bases of the junction unmatched. This CDR3 reads CASSSGTGSSYEQYF. The CDR3 DNA reads as TGTGCCAGCAGTTCCGGGACAGGGAGCTCCTACGAGCAGTACTTC.

The chain uses TRBV4-2 and TRBJ2-3; 12 nucleotides agree with TRBD2. The trim removed 2 bases at V and 5 bases at J, leaving 5 bases unmatched. Germline V gives CDR1 LGHNA, CDR2 YNFKEQ. The CDR3 covers 16 residues. The CDR3 loop is CASSQPGGLAGDTQYF. The CDR3 DNA follows: TGTGCCAGCAGCCAACCTGGGGGACTAGCGGGAGATACGCAGTATTTT.

This clone has a count of ten or more. The V call is TRBV7-9, the J call TRBJ1-6; TRBD1 agrees at 8 bases. CDR1 and CDR2 (germline): SEHNR, FQNEAQ (reference sequence). The CDR3 totals 14 residues. The ends lost 1 base at V and 9 bases at J; junction bases unmatched: 2. CDR3 loop: CASSLDRGGSPLHF. The CDR3 nucleotides read TGTGCCAGCAGCTTAGACAGGGGGGGTTCACCCCTCCACTTT. Drawing the rest from reference TRBV7-9 and TRBJ1-6, the complete variable domain is DTGVSQNPRHKITKRGQNVTFRCDPISEHNRLYWYRQTLGQGPEFLTYFQNEAQLEKSRLLSDRFSAERPKGSFSTLEIQRTEQGDSAMYLCASSLDRGGSPLHFGNGTRLTVT.

This clone has ten or more counts. The rearrangement joins TRBV4-1 to TRBJ1-1; 8 bases align to TRBD1. The CDR3 length is 15 residues. After removal of 3 bases from V and 9 bases from J, the junction contained 12 bases not matched to a gene. Per the germline V gene, CDR1 is MGHRA and CDR2 is YSYEKL. CDR3 nucleotide sequence: TGCGCCAGCAGCCATGACATGGACAGGGAAGCTAAAGCTTTCTTT. Protein: CASSHDMDREAKAFF.